A selection of T cell receptor beta chains follows, all from one sample in a study of blood T cell repertoires in COVID-19. TCRdb's table, derived via immunoSEQ multiplex PCR, lists solely in-frame clones and lacks some. Among about 260,000 clones listed, about 87% were seen once. The sequenced sample consisted of peripheral blood. Source of these receptors: a woman aged 35 to 49 who had recovered from COVID-19. The CDR3 runs from the conserved cysteine through the conserved F or W. D genes are given only for firm matches. For some rows the clone size is stated as once, few or many, or as a class when expanded; others skip it.

TRBJ1-3 | - | - | TRBV18 | TGTGCCAGCTCACCCCCTGGCCGACGGAGCTCTGGAAACACCATATATTTT | CASSPPGRRSSGNTIYF
TRBJ2-5 | - | - | TRBV11-2 | TGTGCCAGCAGCAACGGACGGGCGGGGGAGACCCAGTACTTC | CASSNGRAGETQYF
TRBJ1-3 | - | once | TRBV4-1 | TGCGCCAGCAGCTTGACAGAGAGCTCTGGAAACACCATATATTTT | CASSLTESSGNTIYF
TRBJ2-5 | - | - | TRBV3-1/TRBV3-2 | TGTGCCAGCAGCCAAGTGGCTAGAGGGGAGACCCAGTACTTC | CASSQVARGETQYF
TRBJ2-7 | TRBD2 | - | TRBV5-5 | TGTGCCAGCAGCTTGGAGGTAGGGCGGGGGTCCAAGCAGTACTTC | CASSLEVGRGSKQYF
TRBJ1-1 | TRBD1 | - | TRBV10-3 | TGTGCCATCAGGGGACAGGGACTTGACACTGAAGCTTTCTTT | CAIRGQGLDTEAFF
TRBJ2-2 | - | - | TRBV9 | TGTGCCAGCAGCCCAATGAGCCTGAACACCGGGGAGCTGTTTTTT | CASSPMSLNTGELFF
TRBJ1-6 | - | once | TRBV30 | TGTGCCTGGAGTAAAATCTCCGGGTCCTATAATTCACCCCTCCACTTT | CAWSKISGSYNSPLHF
TRBJ2-3 | - | - | TRBV5-6 | TGTGCCAGCAGCTTCGGGTCGACAGATACGCAGTATTTT | CASSFGSTDTQYF
TRBJ2-5 | TRBD2 | - | TRBV7-9 | TGTGCCAGCAGCTTAGGGACTAGCGGGGGGGCCTGGGAGACCCAGTACTTC | CASSLGTSGGAWETQYF
TRBJ2-5 | TRBD2 | - | TRBV6-1 | TGTGCCAGCAGTGAATGGGGACTAGCGGGGGCAGTGGAGACCCAGTACTTC | CASSEWGLAGAVETQYF